This TCR beta chain was found in a study of beta chain features in type 1 diabetes listed by TCRdb under 2018. Regarding the study in general: Mean age, gender distribution, total cell number and subset yield did not differ between patients and healthy donors. Across all samples, almost 110 million sorted cells were examined, and cell number per subset correlated strongly with RNA yield. Naive and central memory subsets were obtained from all 28 donors, but regulatory and stem cell-like memory subsets were isolated from only 8 patients and about eight healthy donors. In the study, TCRB repertoires of sorted circulating CD4+ T cell subsets from recently diagnosed type 1 diabetes patients were compared with those of matched healthy donors.

Here is what the overall study found, with its caveats: Sequencing cDNA rather than genomic DNA could over-represent highly expressing activated cells, although activation and CD3 levels did not differ between groups. Because the HLA sub-analyses included only small numbers of individuals, any influence of HLA type on TCRB rearrangement was left unresolved. Patients with type 1 diabetes made fewer insertions and deleted more nucleotides at VDJ recombination sites, implying thymic rearrangement abnormalities. Type 1 diabetes patients showed a moderate but significant shortening of TCRB CDR3 length in all four CD4+ subsets. PCR might favor shorter templates, but patient and control samples were amplified and corrected together, so any skew would affect both groups equally. Naive, central memory and regulatory TCRB repertoires appeared to be more similar among patients than among healthy donors.

A single peripheral blood draw of approximately 0.11 L on average was collected from each donor into heparinised tubes. A BD FACSAria II and a panel including CD45RO, CCR7, CD25, CD127, CD95 and CD27 were used to sort naive, central memory, regulatory and stem cell-like memory CD4+ T cells. All sorted populations exceeded 98% purity. Right away, PBMCs were isolated by Lymphoprep density gradient centrifugation and were stained directly, with no culture step. To minimize batch effects, samples were stained and sorted in pairs, one healthy donor with one patient per experiment. A word on this clone: Its antigen specificity is not known. Qualities for individual bases were not recorded, and no much larger clone is one base off.

The High Capacity cDNA Reverse Transcription Kit was used to reverse transcribe all of the isolated RNA, meaning that expressed TCRB transcripts were what got sequenced. Deep immunoSEQ sequencing was applied to naive, central memory and regulatory T cell samples, giving an average of roughly 3.6 million total reads per sample. Sorted cells were lysed in RLT buffer, and RNA was extracted using DNase-treated RNeasy Micro or Mini kits according to cell number. Each cell subset was processed separately to prevent cross-contamination, with patient and healthy donor samples processed together. The immunoSEQ multiplex PCR was used to amplify TCRB sequences from cDNA, yielding 87-bp fragments that span the CDR3 region. The amplicons were sequenced using the Illumina HiSeq platform. For the original study's pipeline: PCR bias was corrected computationally using synthetic template baselines, and reads within Hamming distance 2 were collapsed, with unmergeable singletons discarded. Reads were aligned against IMGT so that V, D and J genes, CDR3 length and insertions or deletions at six rearrangement sites could be assigned. Clonotype counts were normalized to sorted cell number within each subset before computing true diversity and Gini coefficients with the tcR R package. Repertoire sharing was quantified using the overlap coefficient calculated on TCRB nucleotide sequences. Out-of-frame TCRB sequences from naive cells were analyzed to stand in for the pre-selection repertoire. TCRdb provides this immuneACCESS table in a form limited to in-frame rearrangements. Some clones are lacking; in checked studies, under half of them reflect an unresolved V gene, and why the rest are absent is not known. The DNA was the basis for D and trimming; V, J and clone size are from that table. Recorded for this sample are about 700,000 clones; roughly 12% of them occurred a single time. About 0.02% of the sample is held by the ten biggest clonotypes.

This receptor was obtained from a man between 18 and 35 years old with type 1 diabetes. Sequencing used naive CD4+ T cells from blood. In light of the paper, this sample's cell subset or site label describes: true naive CD4+ T cells.

CDR3 loop: CASSRQAPQETQYF. The DNA reads TGTGCCAGCAGCCGACAGGCGCCCCAAGAGACCCAGTACTTC. The V and J genes are TRBV14 and TRBJ2-5; TRBD1 is perhaps the D gene, given 6 matching bases. V lost 4 bases and J lost 1 base; the stretch between them is 10 bases long. The CDR3 measures 14 amino acids from cysteine to phenylalanine. The read is trimmed to its CDR3 DNA, 42 bases read in frame from base 1. The germline V gene provides CDR1 SGHDN and CDR2 FVKESK.